This entry lists 12 T cell receptor beta chains sequenced from one sample in a study of technical replicates of blood from several donors (dated by TCRdb to 2016 to 2017). Receptor libraries were prepared by the immunoSEQ multiplex PCR assay. TCRdb's version of the immuneACCESS table is confined to in-frame rearrangements and falls short of the full clone set. An unresolved V gene accounts for under half of the shortfall where checked; the remainder is of unknown origin. The sample has 95,000 to 100,000 clones on record, approximately 96% of them singletons. Around 0.24% of the sample is taken by the ten largest. Sequenced input: T cells isolated from PBMCs. These receptors were obtained from a human donor in good health.

The V gene is TRBV7-9, the J gene TRBJ2-5; no reliable D call. CDR3 length equals 11 residues. V lost 2 bases and J lost 5, with 3 bases in between. Germline lookup yields CDR1 SEHNR and CDR2 FQNEAQ (reference sequence). The CDR3 bases are TGTGCCAGCAGCTTAACTGAGACCCAGTACTTC. It encodes CASSLTETQYF.

The chain joins TRBV11-2 to TRBJ2-5; the match to TRBD1 covers 7 bases. This CDR3 has 16 residues. CDR1 SGHAT and CDR2 FQNNGV come from the germline V gene. V dropped 0 bases and J dropped 2; count of bases not matched to a gene: 6. This CDR3 is CASSLDWTGVQETQYF. CDR3 nucleotides: TGTGCCAGCAGCTTAGATTGGACAGGAGTTCAAGAGACCCAGTACTTC.

This clone was counted between two and nine times. The V call is TRBV19, the J call TRBJ1-2, with 7 bases matching TRBD1. Germline trimming cut 7 bases from V and 0 bases from J; bases unmatched to any gene: 5. The CDR3 loop spans 14 amino acids. Per germline, CDR1 LNHDA and CDR2 SQIVND (reference sequence). The CDR3 nucleotides read TGTGCCAGTAACCTCAGGGGGACTAACTATGGCTACACCTTC. Translation gives CASNLRGTNYGYTF.

V gene TRBV7-9 combines with J gene TRBJ1-3; maybe TRBD1 (5 bases). The CDR3 totals 17 residues. Germline lookup yields CDR1 SEHNR and CDR2 FQNEAQ (reference sequence). V gave up 1 base and J gave up 1 base, with 14 bases separating them. CDR3 nucleotide sequence: TGTGCCAGCAGCTTAGTTGACAGTCTGTTATCTGGAAACACCATATATTTT. It yields the protein CASSLVDSLLSGNTIYF.

The rearrangement joins TRBV29-1 to TRBJ2-1, with TRBD2 identical over 8 bases. Germline-derived CDR1 and CDR2 are SQVTM and ANQGSEA. V gave up 4 bases and J gave up 7 bases; unmatched junction bases: 3. There are 12 residues in the CDR3. CDR3 bases: TGCAGCGTTGCTGAGCGGGGGAATGAGCAGTTCTTC. This translates into CSVAERGNEQFF.

This chain uses TRBV11-3 with TRBJ1-4; no firm D call. From germline, CDR1 is SGHNT and CDR2 YENEEA. The CDR3 covers 14 residues. V was cut by 6 bases and J by 4 bases, with 12 bases left in between. CDR3 sequence: CASSIPTDNEKLFF. CDR3 in DNA: TGTGCCAGCAGTATCCCAACAGATAATGAAAAACTGTTTTTT. The variable domain in full, completed from reference TRBV11-3 and TRBJ1-4, reads EAGVVQSPRYKIIEKKQPVAFWCNPISGHNTLYWYLQNLGQGPELLIRYENEEAVDDSQLPKDRFSAERLKGVDSTLKIQPAELGDSAVYLCASSIPTDNEKLFFGSGTQLSVL.

This chain joins TRBV10-1 and TRBJ2-5; 8 bases agree with TRBD1. Germline V gives CDR1 WNHNN, CDR2 SYGVQD (reference sequence). With V trimmed by 2 bases and J by 2 bases, 4 bases remained unmatched. The CDR3 extends over 15 amino acids. CDR3 loop: CASSENRGIQETQYF. In nucleotides, the CDR3 is TGCGCCAGCAGTGAGAACAGGGGGATACAAGAGACCCAGTACTTC.

The rearrangement joins TRBV19 to TRBJ2-7; 10 nucleotides agree with TRBD1. The V and J ends lost 3 bases and 4 bases, in that order; junction bases with no gene match: 3. Germline V gene lookup returns CDR1 LNHDA and CDR2 SQIVND (reference sequence). The CDR3 totals 14 residues. CDR3 loop: CASSIGTGAYEQYF. The CDR3 DNA follows: TGTGCCAGTAGTATCGGGACAGGGGCGTACGAGCAGTACTTC.

The chain recombines TRBV29-1 with TRBJ2-5; D remains unclear. CDR1 is SQVTM and CDR2 is ANQGSEA in the germline V gene. Trimming stripped 1 base from V and 10 bases from J, with 13 bases between. This CDR3 spans 12 amino acids. CDR3 nucleotide sequence: TGCAGCGTTGAAGGCAGCCTCCGAGGCCAGTACTTC. Translation: CSVEGSLRGQYF.

The rearrangement joins TRBV7-9 to TRBJ2-7; 12 bases agree with TRBD2. This CDR3 has 15 amino acids. Germline CDR1 reads SEHNR; CDR2 reads FQNEAQ (reference sequence). J gave up 3 bases and V 5 bases, and 5 bases lay outside the gene matches. The CDR3 DNA follows: TGTGCCAGCAGCCCTACGGGACTAGCGGGCTACGAGCAGTACTTC. Amino acid sequence: CASSPTGLAGYEQYF. The full variable domain, rest sourced from reference TRBV7-9 and TRBJ2-7, is DTGVSQNPRHKITKRGQNVTFRCDPISEHNRLYWYRQTLGQGPEFLTYFQNEAQLEKSRLLSDRFSAERPKGSFSTLEIQRTEQGDSAMYLCASSPTGLAGYEQYFGPGTRLTVT.

To note about this clone: At one end the junction does not follow the germline gene, possibly because of a read error. This chain uses TRBV5-1 with TRBJ2-7, with TRBD2 as a possible D gene (5 bases). The V gene's germline CDR1 is SGHRS and CDR2 YFSETQ. The CDR3 runs 14 residues. DNA of the CDR3: TGCGCCAGCAGCTTGGTAATGCGGGCCTACAAGCAGTACTTC. Encoded protein: CASSLVMRAYKQYF.

The chain couples TRBV6-1 to TRBJ2-1; unclear D gene. This CDR3 is built from 12 residues. Trimming took 7 bases from V and 4 from J, leaving 8 bases between them. The V gene's germline CDR1 is MNHNS and CDR2 SASEGT. CDR3 nucleotides: TGTGCCAGCATTCAGAATTACAATGAGCAGTTCTTC. Its translation: CASIQNYNEQFF.